This record concerns one T cell receptor (beta chain) sequence. Germline assignment: CDR1 MNHEY and CDR2 SMNVEV (reference sequence). CDR3 length: 16 amino acids. V dropped 1 base and J dropped 9; count of bases not matched to a gene: 8. The data are from a study of blood T cell repertoires in COVID-19. As processed by the authors: Estimates of nucleated cell counts were drawn from the amplification of reference gene primers. The table came from immunoSEQ multiplex PCR; TCRdb's copy has only in-frame clones and leaves some out. Clonal size and the V and J genes are those of that table, whereas D and trimming came from the DNA. The top ten hold roughly 3.4% of the sample, which has 200,000 or so clones, roughly 89% seen once.

This clonotype was sampled from a woman in her forties with acute COVID-19. Material: PBMCs or T cells enriched from blood (not recorded which). J is TRBJ2-1 and V is TRBV27; 11 bases fit TRBD2. This chain's CDR3 is CASSLWSGGLAGEQFF. The CDR3 DNA reads as TGTGCCAGCAGTTTATGGAGTGGCGGACTAGCGGGTGAGCAGTTCTTC.